This T cell receptor (beta chain) was observed in a study of blood T cell repertoires in COVID-19. Study summary: Acute-phase and convalescent COVID-19 samples originated in the United States, Italy and Spain.

Trimming at V came to 4 bases and at J to 0 bases, leaving 9 bases not matched to a gene. CDR3 length: 16 residues. Germline values: CDR1 SGHRS, CDR2 YFSETQ. Data came from immunoSEQ multiplex PCR; TCRdb stores just in-frame clones and leaves some out. This sample has 150,000 to 170,000 clones; about 80% occur once, and the top ten carry around 32%. The sequence came from a woman aged 60-75 years with acute or convalescent COVID-19. Material for sequencing was peripheral blood. The chain joins TRBV5-1 to TRBJ1-1; 7 nucleotides agree with TRBD1. The CDR3 DNA sequence: TGCGCCAGCAGCAGCGAGTTACAGGGGATGAACACTGAAGCTTTCTTT. Amino acids: CASSSELQGMNTEAFF.